This entry is about one TCR beta chain. Trimming at V came to 4 bases and at J to 6 bases, leaving 5 bases not matched to a gene. The germline CDR1 and CDR2 sequences are MNHEY and SVGAGI. The CDR3 contains 15 residues. Assay: immunoSEQ multiplex PCR; the TCRdb copy retains only in-frame clones and omits some. Among some 82,000 clones listed, less than 98% were seen once. The data are from a study of technical replicates of blood from a few donors. V is TRBV6-5 and J is TRBJ2-1; 11 nucleotides align to TRBD2. The sequence was collected from a human donor in good health. Material for sequencing was T cells isolated from PBMCs. CDR3 bases: TGTGCCAGCAGTTTCGCACTAGCGGGGGTCAATGAGCAGTTCTTC. This sequence encodes CASSFALAGVNEQFF.